This entry lists 13 T cell receptor beta chains sequenced from one sample in a study of blood T cell repertoires in COVID-19. Method: immunoSEQ multiplex PCR; TCRdb's copy keeps in-frame clones and lacks some. The table records roughly 240,000 clones, more than 85% of them present only once. The sequenced material came from peripheral blood. These TCRs come from a young man with active or convalescent COVID-19.

Here the CDR3 DNA reads TGTGCCAGCAGCCTAAGGAACAGGGGGCGATTGAATGAAAAACTGTTTTTT. It encodes CASSLRNRGRLNEKLFF. The chain joins TRBV5-6 to TRBJ1-4; 9 bases agree with TRBD1. The V gene end was trimmed by 4 bases and the J gene end by 5 bases; junction bases not matched to a gene: 12. The CDR3 spans 17 residues. Germline V gene sequence: CDR1 SGHDT, CDR2 YYEEEE.

This chain joins TRBV6-5 and TRBJ1-6, with D unclear. Germline lookup yields CDR1 MNHEY and CDR2 SVGAGI. This CDR3 is built from 16 residues. The V end lost 4 bases, the J end lost 0 bases, and 10 bases lay between the germline ends. The CDR3 nucleotides are TGTGCCAGCAGTTCAATCAAGAGCTCCTATAATTCACCCCTCCACTTT. It yields the protein CASSSIKSSYNSPLHF.

The chain recombines TRBV6-5 with TRBJ2-3; the match to TRBD2 covers 11 bases. CDR1 is MNHEY, CDR2 SVGAGI, per germline. The CDR3 spans 16 residues. J lost 6 bases, V lost 4 bases, and 9 bases had no gene match. The CDR3 loop reads CASSSQILAGADTQYF. The CDR3 DNA reads TGTGCCAGCAGTTCCCAGATACTAGCGGGAGCCGATACGCAGTATTTT.

This clone was observed a handful of times. V is TRBV24-1 and J is TRBJ2-7; TRBD1 aligns across 8 bases. The ends lost 4 bases at V and 6 bases at J; junction bases unmatched: 4. The CDR3 contains 13 residues. Per germline, CDR1 KGHDR and CDR2 SFDVKD. The CDR3 DNA sequence: TGTGCCACCAGTGACCGTACAGGGGGCGAGCAGTACTTC. It codes for CATSDRTGGEQYF.

This sequence joins TRBV10-3 and TRBJ1-2; 9 bases fit TRBD1. CDR1 and CDR2 (germline): ENHRY, SYGVKD. The CDR3 runs to 14 residues. V was pared by 2 bases and J by 6 bases, with 4 bases of the junction left unmatched. The CDR3 loop is CAISETTGGNGYTF. The CDR3 DNA is TGTGCCATCAGTGAGACCACAGGGGGCAATGGCTACACCTTC.

This clone is a singleton in its sample. J is TRBJ2-7 and V is TRBV5-1; 7 bases align to TRBD1. The V gene's germline CDR1 is SGHRS and CDR2 YFSETQ. V trimming: 4 bases; J trimming: 0 bases; junction bases outside the gene matches: 4. The CDR3 is made up of 14 amino acids. Written as DNA, the CDR3 is TGCGCCAGCAGCGCCGGACAGGTCTCCTACGAGCAGTACTTC. Translating gives CASSAGQVSYEQYF.

The genes are TRBV4-1 and TRBJ2-7; 9 positions match TRBD2. CDR1 is MGHRA, CDR2 YSYEKL, per germline. The length of the CDR3 is 15 residues. Trimming removed 4 bases from V and 6 bases from J; junction bases left unmatched: 10. The CDR3 sequence: CASSLFSGSEGEQYF. In DNA, the CDR3 is TGCGCCAGCAGCCTCTTTAGCGGGAGTGAGGGCGAGCAGTACTTC.

The V call is TRBV19, the J call TRBJ2-7, with 8 bases aligning to TRBD1. V dropped 5 bases and J dropped 3; count of bases not matched to a gene: 6. The CDR3 length is 14 residues. Germline V gene sequence: CDR1 LNHDA, CDR2 SQIVND (reference sequence). Written as DNA, the CDR3 is TGTGCCAGTAGTTCCCCCGACAGGGGCTACGAGCAGTACTTC. Translation gives CASSSPDRGYEQYF.

The gene calls are TRBV12-3 or TRBV12-4 and TRBJ1-6; TRBD1 matches 7 bases. V shed 8 bases and J 6 bases; nucleotides not matched to a gene: 4. The CDR3 contains 13 residues. This CDR3 is CASESGGNSPLHF. The CDR3 DNA reads TGTGCCAGCGAGTCAGGGGGTAATTCACCCCTCCACTTT.

The chain employs TRBV27 and TRBJ1-2, with TRBD1 as a possible D gene (6 bases). The CDR3 covers 12 residues. Germline values: CDR1 MNHEY, CDR2 SMNVEV (reference sequence). V shed 5 bases and J shed 8 bases, with 12 bases lying between them. The CDR3 region is CASSAQGEGYTF. The CDR3 region has the DNA TGTGCCAGCAGTGCACAGGGAGAAGGCTACACCTTC.

This clone was seen a single time. The chain employs TRBV28 and TRBJ1-6; 10 positions agree with TRBD1. From germline, CDR1 is MDHEN and CDR2 SYDVKM. The CDR3 consists of 15 residues. The V and J ends lost 6 bases and 6 bases, in that order; junction bases with no gene match: 5. The CDR3 DNA is TGTGCCAGCAGCAAAAGGACAGGGGGTAATTCACCCCTCCACTTT. Protein: CASSKRTGGNSPLHF.

The chain is built from TRBV7-9 and TRBJ1-2, with 12 bases matching TRBD1. V lost 4 bases to trimming and J lost 6 bases; unmatched junction nucleotides: 12. The CDR3 has 17 residues. Germline CDR1 is SEHNR and CDR2 is FQNEAQ (reference sequence). The CDR3 is CASSSSSGTGGINGYTF. The CDR3 nucleotides read TGTGCCAGCAGCTCCTCATCCGGGACAGGGGGCATTAATGGCTACACCTTC.

V gene TRBV18 combines with J gene TRBJ2-7; D is unresolved. Germline CDR1 reads KGHSH; CDR2 reads LQKENI. V was shortened by 6 bases and J by 0 bases, with 12 bases between the two germline ends. This CDR3 region has 14 residues. CDR3: CASSQDRSSYEQYF. CDR3 coding DNA: TGTGCCAGCTCCCAAGACCGGAGCTCCTACGAGCAGTACTTC.